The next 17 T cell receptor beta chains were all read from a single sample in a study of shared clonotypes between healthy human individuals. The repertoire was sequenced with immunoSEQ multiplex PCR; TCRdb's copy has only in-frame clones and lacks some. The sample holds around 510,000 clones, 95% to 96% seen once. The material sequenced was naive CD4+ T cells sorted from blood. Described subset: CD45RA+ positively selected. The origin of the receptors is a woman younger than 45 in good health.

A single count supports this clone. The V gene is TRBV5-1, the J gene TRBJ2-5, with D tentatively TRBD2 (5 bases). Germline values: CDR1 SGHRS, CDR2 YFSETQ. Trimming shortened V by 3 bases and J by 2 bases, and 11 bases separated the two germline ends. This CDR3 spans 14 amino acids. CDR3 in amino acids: CASSSEGMQETQYF. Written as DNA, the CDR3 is TGCGCCAGCAGCTCAGAGGGAATGCAAGAGACCCAGTACTTC.

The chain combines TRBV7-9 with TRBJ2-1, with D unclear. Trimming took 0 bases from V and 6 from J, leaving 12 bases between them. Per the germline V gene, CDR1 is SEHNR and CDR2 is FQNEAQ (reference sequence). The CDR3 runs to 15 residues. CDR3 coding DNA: TGTGCCAGCAGCTTAGCGGCTACGGGTAGCAATGAGCAGTTCTTC. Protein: CASSLAATGSNEQFF.

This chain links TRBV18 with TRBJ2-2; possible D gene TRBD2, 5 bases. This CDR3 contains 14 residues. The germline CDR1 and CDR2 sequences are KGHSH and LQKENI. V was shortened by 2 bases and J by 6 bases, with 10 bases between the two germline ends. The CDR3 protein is CASSPFKEAGELFF. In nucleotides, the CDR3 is TGTGCCAGCTCACCATTCAAGGAGGCCGGGGAGCTGTTTTTT.

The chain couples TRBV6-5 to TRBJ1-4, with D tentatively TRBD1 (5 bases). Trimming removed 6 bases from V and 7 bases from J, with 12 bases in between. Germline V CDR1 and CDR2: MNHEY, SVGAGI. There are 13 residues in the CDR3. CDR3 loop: CASRSPQAEKLFF. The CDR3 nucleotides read TGTGCCAGCAGGAGTCCACAGGCTGAAAAACTGTTTTTT.

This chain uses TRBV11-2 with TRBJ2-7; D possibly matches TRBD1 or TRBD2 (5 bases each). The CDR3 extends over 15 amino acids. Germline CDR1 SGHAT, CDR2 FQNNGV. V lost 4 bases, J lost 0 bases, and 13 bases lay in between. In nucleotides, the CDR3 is TGTGCCAGCAGCTCCCGGGACGGCTTCTCCTACGAGCAGTACTTC. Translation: CASSSRDGFSYEQYF. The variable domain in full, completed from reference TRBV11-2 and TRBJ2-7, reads EAGVAQSPRYKIIEKRQSVAFWCNPISGHATLYWYQQILGQGPKLLIQFQNNGVVDDSQLPKDRFSAERLKGVDSTLKIQPAKLEDSAVYLCASSSRDGFSYEQYFGPGTRLTVT.

CDR3 bases: TGTGCCAGCGGGGCAAGCTATAATTCACCCCTCCACTTT. Its translation: CASGASYNSPLHF. V is TRBV27 and J is TRBJ1-6; perhaps TRBD1 as D (5 bases). V lost 8 bases, J lost 3 bases, and 8 bases lay in between. Germline CDR1 and CDR2: MNHEY and SMNVEV (reference sequence). The length of the CDR3 is 13 residues.

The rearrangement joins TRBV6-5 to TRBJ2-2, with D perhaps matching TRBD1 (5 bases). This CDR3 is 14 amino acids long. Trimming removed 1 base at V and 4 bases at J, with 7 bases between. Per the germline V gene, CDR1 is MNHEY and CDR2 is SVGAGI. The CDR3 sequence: CASSYLRGTGELFF. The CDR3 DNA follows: TGTGCCAGCAGTTACTTAAGGGGCACCGGGGAGCTGTTTTTT.

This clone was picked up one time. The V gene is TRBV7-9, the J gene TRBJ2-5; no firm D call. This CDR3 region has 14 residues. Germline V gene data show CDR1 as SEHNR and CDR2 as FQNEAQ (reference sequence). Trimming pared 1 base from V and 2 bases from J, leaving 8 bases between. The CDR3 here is CASSLVATQETQYF. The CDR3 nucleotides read TGTGCCAGCAGCTTAGTAGCTACACAAGAGACCCAGTACTTC.

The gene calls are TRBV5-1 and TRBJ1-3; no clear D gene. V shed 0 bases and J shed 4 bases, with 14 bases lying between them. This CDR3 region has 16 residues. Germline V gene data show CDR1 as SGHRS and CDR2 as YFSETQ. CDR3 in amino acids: CASSLDPGVVGNTIYF. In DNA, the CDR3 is TGCGCCAGCAGCTTGGATCCCGGAGTCGTGGGAAACACCATATATTTT.

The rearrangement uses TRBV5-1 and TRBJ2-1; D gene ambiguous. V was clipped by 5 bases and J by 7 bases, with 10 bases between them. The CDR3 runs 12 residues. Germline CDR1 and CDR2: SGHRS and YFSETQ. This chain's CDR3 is CASSYTANEQFF. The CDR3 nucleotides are TGCGCCAGCAGTTATACCGCGAATGAGCAGTTCTTC.

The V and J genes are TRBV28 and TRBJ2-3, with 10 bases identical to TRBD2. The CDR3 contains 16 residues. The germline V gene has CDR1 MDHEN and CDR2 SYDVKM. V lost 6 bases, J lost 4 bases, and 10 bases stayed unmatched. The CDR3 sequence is CASSNFSGRKADTQYF. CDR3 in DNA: TGTGCCAGCAGCAATTTTAGCGGGAGGAAGGCAGATACGCAGTATTTT.

The CDR3 here is CASSTSTDTQYF. The CDR3 DNA follows: TGTGCCAGCAGCACCTCCACAGATACGCAGTATTTT. V usage is TRBV7-9 and J usage is TRBJ2-3, with no clear D. CDR3 length: 12 residues. In germline, CDR1 is SEHNR, CDR2 FQNEAQ (reference sequence). Trimming shortened V by 5 bases and J by 2 bases, and 5 bases separated the two germline ends.

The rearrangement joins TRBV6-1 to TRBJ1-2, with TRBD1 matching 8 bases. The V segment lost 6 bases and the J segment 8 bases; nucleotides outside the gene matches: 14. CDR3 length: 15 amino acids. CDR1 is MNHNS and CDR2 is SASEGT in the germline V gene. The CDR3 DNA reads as TGTGCCAGCAGGAAAACGGGACAGGCCCCGGCGGGCTACACCTTC. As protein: CASRKTGQAPAGYTF.

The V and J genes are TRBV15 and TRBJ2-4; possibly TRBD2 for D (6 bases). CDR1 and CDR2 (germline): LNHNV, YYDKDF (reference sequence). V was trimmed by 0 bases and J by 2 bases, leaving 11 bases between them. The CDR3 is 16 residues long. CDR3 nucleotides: TGTGCCACCAGCAGAGAAGGGGCGGGATCCAAAAACATTCAGTACTTC. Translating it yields CATSREGAGSKNIQYF.

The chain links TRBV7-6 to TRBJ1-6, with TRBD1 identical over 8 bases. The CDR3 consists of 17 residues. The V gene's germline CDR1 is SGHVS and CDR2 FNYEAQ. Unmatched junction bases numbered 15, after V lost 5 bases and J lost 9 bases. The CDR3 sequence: CASSPGVRGRIRSPLHF. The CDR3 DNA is TGTGCCAGCAGCCCGGGGGTCAGGGGGCGAATTCGTTCACCCCTCCACTTT.

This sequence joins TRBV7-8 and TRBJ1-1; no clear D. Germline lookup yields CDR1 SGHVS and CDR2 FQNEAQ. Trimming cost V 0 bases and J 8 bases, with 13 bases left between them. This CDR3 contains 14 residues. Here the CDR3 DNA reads TGTGCCAGCAGCTTAGCGCGCGACATCCACGAAGCTTTCTTT. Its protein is CASSLARDIHEAFF.

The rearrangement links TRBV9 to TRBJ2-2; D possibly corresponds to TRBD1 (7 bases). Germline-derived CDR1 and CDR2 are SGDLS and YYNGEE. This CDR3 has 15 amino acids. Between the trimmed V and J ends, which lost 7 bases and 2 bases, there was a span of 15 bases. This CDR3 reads CASRGGTVNTGELFF. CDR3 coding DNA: TGTGCCAGCCGTGGGGGGACAGTTAACACCGGGGAGCTGTTTTTT.